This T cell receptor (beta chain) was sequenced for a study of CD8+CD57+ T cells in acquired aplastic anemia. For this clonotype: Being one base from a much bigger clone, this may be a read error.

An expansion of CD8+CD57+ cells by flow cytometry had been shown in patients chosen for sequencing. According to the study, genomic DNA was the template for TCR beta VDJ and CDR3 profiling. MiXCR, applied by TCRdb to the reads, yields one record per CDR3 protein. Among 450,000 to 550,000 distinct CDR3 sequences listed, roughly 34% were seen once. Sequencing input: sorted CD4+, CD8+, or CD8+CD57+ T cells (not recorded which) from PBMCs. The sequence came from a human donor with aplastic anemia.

In nucleotides, the CDR3 is TGCAGCGCCGCGCCGCGACAGAGGGCTTCGGAGACCCAGTACTTC. As protein: CSAAPRQRASETQYF. The chain employs TRBV29-1 and TRBJ2-5; TRBD1 or TRBD2 may be the D gene (5 bases each). V lost 7 bases, J lost 5 bases, and 23 bases lay in between. Germline-derived CDR1 and CDR2 are SQVTM and ANQGSEA. This CDR3 has 15 amino acids.